These T cell receptor beta chains were read from a single sample in a study of blood T cells in healthy people across ages. TCRdb reprocessed the 5' RACE reads with MiXCR, giving one entry per CDR3 protein. This table holds hundreds of thousands of distinct CDR3 sequences, just over 55% found once. The sample taken for sequencing was blood. The origin of the receptors is a man between 35 and 55 years old in good health. The CDR3 runs from the conserved cysteine through the conserved F or W. A D gene is named only where the DNA matches it firmly. Rows give clone size only sometimes, using once, few, many, or a class for an expanded clone.

D gene	V gene	J gene	clone size	CDR3 DNA	CDR3 protein
TRBD1	TRBV5-1	TRBJ2-1	NA	TGCGCCAGCAGCATGCCGGGACAGGACAATGAGCAGTTCTTC	CASSMPGQDNEQFF
TRBD2	TRBV5-1	TRBJ2-7	few	TGCGCCAGCAGCTTAAATAGCGGGAGCCCCTACGAGCAGTACTTC	CASSLNSGSPYEQYF
NA	TRBV12-3/TRBV12-4	TRBJ1-2	NA	TGTGCCAGCAGTTTAGTTGGGGCGCTGGACTATGGCTACACCTTC	CASSLVGALDYGYTF
TRBD2	TRBV6-5	TRBJ2-5	NA	TGTGCCAGCAGTTCGGCCCGGGGGGGCCAAGAGACCCAGTACTTC	CASSSARGGQETQYF
NA	TRBV29-1	TRBJ1-1	NA	TGCAGCGCTGAAACAGGGTCTCACACTGAAGCTTTCTTT	CSAETGSHTEAFF
NA	TRBV7-9	TRBJ2-6	NA	TGTGCCAGCAGCACCACAGGGTTTGACTCTGGGGCCAACGTCCTGACTTTC	CASSTTGFDSGANVLTF
TRBD1	TRBV5-1	TRBJ1-5	NA	TGCGCCAGCAGGGACAGGGATGGGCAGCCCCAGCATTTT	CASRDRDGQPQHF
NA	TRBV4-2	TRBJ2-5	NA	TGTGCCAGCAGCCAAGTGACGGTGAGGCAGGGTCGAGAGACCCAGTACTTC	CASSQVTVRQGRETQYF
NA	TRBV6-6	TRBJ2-7	once	TGTGCCAGCAGTTCCAGCGAACTCTACGAGCAGTACTTC	CASSSSELYEQYF
NA	TRBV3-1	TRBJ1-2	NA	TGTGCCAGCAGCCAGCAGGGGATAGCCAACTATGGCTACACCTTC	CASSQQGIANYGYTF
NA	TRBV12-3/TRBV12-4	TRBJ2-7	many	TGTGCCAGCAGCCCGGGACCACTCTACGAGCAGTACTTC	CASSPGPLYEQYF
TRBD2	TRBV5-1	TRBJ2-5	NA	TGCGCCAGCAGCCCCGGACTAGCCCTGGAGGAGACCCAGTACTTC	CASSPGLALEETQYF
NA	TRBV6-4	TRBJ2-7	NA	TGTGCCAGCAGTAAAGCCAGGGATGGCGAGCAGTACTTC	CASSKARDGEQYF
NA	TRBV6-6	TRBJ2-3	few	TGTGCCAGCAGTTACTCGGACCGCAACACAGATACGCAGTATTTT	CASSYSDRNTDTQYF
TRBD1	TRBV6-2/TRBV6-3	TRBJ2-1	NA	TGTACCAGCAGTTTCAGGGGGACAGGTGGGGTTGAGCAGTTCTTC	CTSSFRGTGGVEQFF
NA	TRBV12-3/TRBV12-4	TRBJ2-5	few	TGTGCCAGCAGTTTAGCTACGGGGGCGAGGGAGACCCAGTACTTC	CASSLATGARETQYF
TRBD2	TRBV6-2/TRBV6-3	TRBJ2-4	many	TGTGCCAGCAGTTACTCCCCAGAGGGCGGGAGCGACATTCAGTACTTC	CASSYSPEGGSDIQYF
NA	TRBV29-1	TRBJ2-4	NA	TGCAGCGTGGCAGGGTCGTCGGCGGACATTCAGTACTTC	CSVAGSSADIQYF
TRBD1	TRBV24-1	TRBJ1-2	NA	TGTGCCACCAGTGCCCTGGGACAGAACTATGGCTACACCTTC	CATSALGQNYGYTF
NA	TRBV4-3	TRBJ2-4	NA	TGCGCCAGCAGCCAAGCGGCCGGAGCCAAAAACATTCAGTACTTC	CASSQAAGAKNIQYF
NA	TRBV20-1	TRBJ1-1	NA	TGCAGTGCTAGAGGGGGTTTTGGCACTGAAGCTTTCTTT	CSARGGFGTEAFF
NA	TRBV5-4	TRBJ2-7	NA	TGTGCCAGCAAGTACGGGACGGCGGCCTACGAGCAGTACTTC	CASKYGTAAYEQYF
TRBD1	TRBV13	TRBJ1-2	NA	TGTGCCAGCAGCTTATCTCGGACAGGGGTGAACGGCTACACCTTC	CASSLSRTGVNGYTF
TRBD2	TRBV6-6	TRBJ2-1	NA	TGTGCCAGCTTGGCGGGAGGGTCATACGAGCAGTTCTTC	CASLAGGSYEQFF
NA	TRBV4-1	TRBJ2-7	few	TGCGCCAGCAGCCAAGATCCCCGTTCGAGTGTGTACGAGCAGTACTTC	CASSQDPRSSVYEQYF
TRBD2	TRBV24-1	TRBJ2-1	NA	TGTGCCACCAGTGTGGGCGGGAGCGGTGGAGAGCAGTTCTTC	CATSVGGSGGEQFF
NA	TRBV10-3	TRBJ1-5	NA	TGTGCCATCAGTGAGTCAAGTCGGCAGGGAGATCAGCCCCAGCATTTT	CAISESSRQGDQPQHF
TRBD1	TRBV7-9	TRBJ2-5	few	TGTGCCAGCAGCTGGGACCGGACAGGGCCAGAGACCCAGTACTTC	CASSWDRTGPETQYF
TRBD1	TRBV12-3/TRBV12-4	TRBJ2-4	few	TGTGCCAGCAGACTACAGGGGTGGGGTGCCAAAAACATTCAGTACTTC	CASRLQGWGAKNIQYF
NA	TRBV6-5	TRBJ1-1	NA	TGTGCCAGCAGTTACACCCGAAAGAGCATGAACACTGAAGCTTTCTTT	CASSYTRKSMNTEAFF
NA	TRBV29-1	TRBJ2-5	many	TGCAGCGTTGGGGGGCAGAGGGGCCAGTACTTC	CSVGGQRGQYF
NA	TRBV27	TRBJ1-1	NA	TGTGCCAGCAGTTTATCGTTCCAGGGAGGATCGACTGAAGCTTTCTTT	CASSLSFQGGSTEAFF
TRBD1	TRBV6-5	TRBJ2-4	few	TGTGCCAGCAGACTACTGAGTTTCGGGACAGACGAAAACATTCAGTACTTC	CASRLLSFGTDENIQYF
NA	TRBV7-2	TRBJ2-2	NA	TGTGCCAGCAGCTTAGCGCGCAGGGAGAACACCGGGGAGCTGTTTTTT	CASSLARRENTGELFF
NA	TRBV7-3	TRBJ2-7	NA	TGTGCCAGCAGCCTTTTCAGTTCTATAAGGAACGAGCAGTACTTC	CASSLFSSIRNEQYF
NA	TRBV29-1	TRBJ2-5	NA	TGCAGCGTCCCGGAAGAGCAAGAGACCCAGTACTTC	CSVPEEQETQYF